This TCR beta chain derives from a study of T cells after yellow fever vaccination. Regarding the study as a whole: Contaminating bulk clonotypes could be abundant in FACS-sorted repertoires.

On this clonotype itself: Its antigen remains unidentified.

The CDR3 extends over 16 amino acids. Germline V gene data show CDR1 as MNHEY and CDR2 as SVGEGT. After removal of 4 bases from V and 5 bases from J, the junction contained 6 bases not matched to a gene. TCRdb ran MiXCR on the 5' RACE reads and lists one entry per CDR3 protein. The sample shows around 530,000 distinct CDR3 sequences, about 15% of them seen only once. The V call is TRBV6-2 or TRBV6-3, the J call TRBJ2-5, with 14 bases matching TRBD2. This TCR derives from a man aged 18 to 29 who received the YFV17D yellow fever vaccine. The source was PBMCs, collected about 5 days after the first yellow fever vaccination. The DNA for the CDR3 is TGTGCCAGCAGTTTGACTAGCGGGGGGGCCTTGGAGACCCAGTACTTC. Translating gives CASSLTSGGALETQYF.